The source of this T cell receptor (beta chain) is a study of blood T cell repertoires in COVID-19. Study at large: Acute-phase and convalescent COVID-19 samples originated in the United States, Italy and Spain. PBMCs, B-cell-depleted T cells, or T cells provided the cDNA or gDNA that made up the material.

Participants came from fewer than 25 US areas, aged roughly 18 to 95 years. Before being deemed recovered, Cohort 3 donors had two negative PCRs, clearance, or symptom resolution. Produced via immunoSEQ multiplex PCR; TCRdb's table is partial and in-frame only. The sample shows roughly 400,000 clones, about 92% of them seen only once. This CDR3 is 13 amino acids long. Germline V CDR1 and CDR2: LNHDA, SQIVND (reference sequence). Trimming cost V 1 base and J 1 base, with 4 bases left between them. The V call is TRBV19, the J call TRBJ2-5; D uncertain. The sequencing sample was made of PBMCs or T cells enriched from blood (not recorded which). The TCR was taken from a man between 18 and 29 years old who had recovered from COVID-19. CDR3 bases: TGTGCCAGTAGTATAGGGCTCCAAGAGACCCAGTACTTC. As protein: CASSIGLQETQYF.